The 31 T cell receptor beta chains listed next were all sequenced from one sample in a study of T cell responses to AZD1222 COVID-19 vaccine. Using immunoSEQ multiplex PCR, the repertoire was profiled, and TCRdb retains in-frame clones only, with some absent. The sample records approximately 60,000 clones, around 75% being singletons. The sequenced sample was peripheral blood, obtained on day 0 of AZD1222 vaccination. The receptors were gathered from an adult in good health.

V and J are TRBV13 and TRBJ1-1, with D unresolved. Per germline, CDR1 PRHDT and CDR2 FYEKMQ (reference sequence). The CDR3 sequence is 13 residues long. V dropped 4 bases and J dropped 4 bases, with 10 bases sitting between them. The DNA of the CDR3 is TGTGCCAGCAGCTCCCCCCTTAGCACTGAAGCTTTCTTT. It translates to CASSSPLSTEAFF.

The rearrangement joins TRBV14 to TRBJ1-2; D ambiguous. V lost 1 base to trimming and J lost 2 bases, with 14 bases between them. The CDR3 contains 16 residues. Germline loops: CDR1 SGHDN, CDR2 FVKESK. The CDR3 is CASSQGTSPFNYGYTF. In nucleotides, the CDR3 is TGTGCCAGCAGCCAAGGAACGTCCCCATTCAACTATGGCTACACCTTC.

The chain links TRBV6-6 to TRBJ1-2; D is unresolved. In germline, CDR1 is MNHNY, CDR2 SVGAGI (reference sequence). The V end was cut by 6 bases, the J end by 4 bases, with 9 bases between. The CDR3 covers 12 residues. The CDR3 region is CASRENTYGYTF. For the CDR3, the DNA is TGTGCCAGCAGGGAGAATACCTATGGCTACACCTTC.

The chain recombines TRBV6-2 or TRBV6-3 with TRBJ2-7, with 8 nucleotides matching TRBD1. With 6 bases clipped from V and 6 bases from J, the junction kept 7 bases outside the gene matches. The CDR3 runs to 13 residues. Germline V CDR1 and CDR2: MNHEY, SVGEGT. Here the CDR3 reads CASSWTGTGEQYF. In DNA, the CDR3 is TGTGCCAGCAGCTGGACAGGGACCGGCGAGCAGTACTTC.

This clone was observed a few times. The chain couples TRBV6-5 to TRBJ1-2; 7 bases match TRBD1. The germline CDR1 and CDR2 sequences are MNHEY and SVGAGI. The CDR3 is 13 residues long. J lost 8 bases, V lost 6 bases, and 9 bases had no gene match. The CDR3 region has the DNA TGTGCCAGCAGACGACGACAGGGACAAGGCTACACCTTC. This sequence encodes CASRRRQGQGYTF.

The chain uses TRBV27 and TRBJ2-1; perhaps D is TRBD1 or TRBD2 (5 bases each). CDR1 is MNHEY, CDR2 SMNVEV, per germline (reference sequence). V was pared by 3 bases and J by 13 bases, with 19 bases between. CDR3 length equals 14 residues. The CDR3 DNA reads as TGTGCCAGCAGTTTCCGGGGCCCACCCGAGGGACAGTTCTTC. Its protein is CASSFRGPPEGQFF.

The chain employs TRBV30 and TRBJ2-2; a possible D gene is TRBD2 (6 bases). Trimming took 1 base from V and 0 from J, leaving 6 bases between them. This CDR3 is built from 14 residues. Germline lookup yields CDR1 GTSNPN and CDR2 SVGIG (reference sequence). The CDR3 coding sequence is TGTGCCTGGAGTGGGGGGGCGAACACCGGGGAGCTGTTTTTT. It yields the protein CAWSGGANTGELFF.

The chain carries TRBV2 and TRBJ2-1; tentative D call: TRBD2 (5 bases). V lost 8 bases and J lost 3, with 17 bases in between. CDR1 and CDR2 (germline): SNHLY, FYNNEI. The CDR3 has 15 residues. CDR3 sequence (DNA): TGTGCCAGCCGGGTTGATCGGGGATTCTACAATGAGCAGTTCTTC. This translates into CASRVDRGFYNEQFF.

V gene TRBV6-5 combines with J gene TRBJ1-5; D not resolved. CDR3 length equals 14 residues. Trimming shortened V by 2 bases and J by 7 bases, and 12 bases separated the two germline ends. From germline, CDR1 is MNHEY and CDR2 SVGAGI. This CDR3 reads CASSYNGLGQPQHF. The DNA of the CDR3 is TGTGCCAGCAGTTACAACGGGCTTGGGCAGCCCCAGCATTTT.

This clone was recorded only once. The chain combines TRBV6-6 with TRBJ2-3; D is unclear. The germline gives CDR1 MNHNY, CDR2 SVGAGI (reference sequence). The germline V and J ends were trimmed by 6 bases and 0 bases, with 13 bases remaining between them. The CDR3 is 15 amino acids. DNA of the CDR3: TGTGCCAGCAGCCCCCTCCGGTTAAGCACAGATACGCAGTATTTT. Amino acids: CASSPLRLSTDTQYF.

The V call is TRBV11-2, the J call TRBJ2-3; D call uncertain. V was trimmed by 4 bases and J by 1 base, leaving 15 bases between them. This CDR3 comprises 16 residues. Germline CDR1 is SGHAT and CDR2 is FQNNGV. The CDR3 sequence is CASSSESDSRTDTQYF. CDR3 bases: TGTGCCAGCAGCTCAGAGTCAGACTCCCGCACAGATACGCAGTATTTT.

The chain employs TRBV6-2 or TRBV6-3 and TRBJ2-3, with 11 bases that match TRBD2. The CDR3 is 15 residues long. Looked up from germline, CDR1 is MNHEY and CDR2 is SVGEGT. Trimming removed 6 bases from V and 7 bases from J; junction bases left unmatched: 9. The CDR3, as DNA: TGTGCCAGCAGCCCCGTAGCGGGGGGGCGATATACGCAGTATTTT. Translation gives CASSPVAGGRYTQYF.

This clone was recorded only once. The V gene is TRBV18, the J gene TRBJ2-1, with D uncertain. The CDR3 extends over 15 amino acids. Looked up from germline, CDR1 is KGHSH and CDR2 is LQKENI. The V gene lost 0 bases and the J gene lost 0 bases, with 6 bases spanning the gap. The CDR3: CASSPPESSYNEQFF. The DNA for the CDR3 is TGTGCCAGCTCACCACCAGAGAGCTCCTACAATGAGCAGTTCTTC.

This chain uses TRBV19 with TRBJ1-2; D perhaps matches TRBD1 (5 bases). V dropped 7 bases and J dropped 4 bases, with 13 bases sitting between them. The CDR3 totals 13 residues. Germline CDR1 reads LNHDA; CDR2 reads SQIVND (reference sequence). For the CDR3, the DNA is TGTGCCAGTACAAGGGGCGCGGGCTATGGCTACACCTTC. This encodes CASTRGAGYGYTF.

The chain employs TRBV28 and TRBJ2-3; 8 bases fit TRBD1. Germline-derived CDR1 and CDR2 are MDHEN and SYDVKM. This CDR3 contains 13 residues. The junction had 6 bases not matched to a gene; V was cut back by 2 bases and J by 11 bases. As DNA, the CDR3 is TGTGCCAGCAGTTTAAGCCATGGGACAGGGCAGTATTTT. Encoded protein: CASSLSHGTGQYF.

DNA of the CDR3: TGTGCCAGCAGTTACCACATGCAAGAGACCCAGTACTTC. Translated, it gives CASSYHMQETQYF. The rearrangement joins TRBV6-6 to TRBJ2-5; D unresolved. V lost 2 bases to trimming and J lost 2 bases, with 6 bases between them. Germline CDR1 and CDR2: MNHNY and SVGAGI (reference sequence). This CDR3 is built from 13 residues.

This clone was seen more than once but under ten times. This sequence joins TRBV5-5 and TRBJ1-2; D may be TRBD1 (5 bases). V was cut by 0 bases and J by 0 bases, with 15 bases left in between. The CDR3 consists of 17 residues. Germline loops: CDR1 SGHKS, CDR2 YYEKEE (reference sequence). The CDR3 nucleotides are TGTGCCAGCAGCTTGGGGCCACGGACAAATCCTAACTATGGCTACACCTTC. Protein sequence: CASSLGPRTNPNYGYTF.

V and J are TRBV7-2 and TRBJ1-2; D possibly corresponds to TRBD1 (5 bases). The V gene's germline CDR1 is SGHTA and CDR2 FQGNSA. V was pared by 4 bases and J by 3 bases, with 18 bases between. CDR3 length: 16 amino acids. CDR3 protein: CASSSWFQGVDYGYTF. The CDR3 coding sequence is TGTGCCAGCAGCTCTTGGTTTCAGGGAGTTGACTATGGCTACACCTTC.

V gene TRBV28 combines with J gene TRBJ1-2; possibly TRBD1 for D (6 bases). Trimming stripped 7 bases from V and 4 bases from J, with 10 bases between. From germline, CDR1 is MDHEN and CDR2 SYDVKM. CDR3 length equals 12 residues. The CDR3 protein is CASTDRFYGYTF. DNA of the CDR3: TGTGCCAGCACAGACAGGTTCTATGGCTACACCTTC.

The chain employs TRBV28 and TRBJ1-3, with D tentatively TRBD1 (6 bases). The CDR3 runs to 14 residues. Trimming removed 5 bases from V and 0 bases from J, with 8 bases in between. Germline CDR1 and CDR2: MDHEN and SYDVKM. CDR3 bases: TGTGCCAGCAGTAAAGGGGGCTCTGGAAACACCATATATTTT. As protein: CASSKGGSGNTIYF.

This clone appeared a few times. The rearrangement uses TRBV11-2 and TRBJ2-7; 10 bases are shared with TRBD1. CDR3 length equals 14 residues. The V gene end was trimmed by 5 bases and the J gene end by 4 bases; junction bases not matched to a gene: 5. CDR1 is SGHAT and CDR2 is FQNNGV in the germline V gene. DNA for the CDR3: TGTGCCAGCAGCGAGGGACAGGGGATGTACGAGCAGTACTTC. It yields the protein CASSEGQGMYEQYF.

The rearrangement links TRBV7-9 to TRBJ1-1, with TRBD1 as a possible D gene (6 bases). The CDR3 is made up of 15 amino acids. Germline V gene lookup returns CDR1 SEHNR and CDR2 FQNEAQ (reference sequence). Trimming took 5 bases from V and 3 from J, leaving 16 bases between them. The DNA for the CDR3 is TGTGCCAGCAGCCTTTATTTACAGGGCCACACTGAAGCTTTCTTT. It yields the protein CASSLYLQGHTEAFF.

CDR3 nucleotides: TGCAGCGTTGAAGTCCAAAACCCCTATGGCTACACCTTC. Translated: CSVEVQNPYGYTF. V is TRBV29-1 and J is TRBJ1-2, with no clear D. CDR1 SQVTM and CDR2 ANQGSEA come from the germline V gene. V lost 1 base, J lost 4 bases, and 10 bases lay in between. The CDR3 is 13 residues long.

The chain has TRBV7-2 and TRBJ2-5; D is unclear. Germline CDR1 and CDR2: SGHTA and FQGNSA. The CDR3 consists of 17 residues. The V end was cut by 3 bases, the J end by 5 bases, with 22 bases between. The CDR3 here is CASSLWVGSLEQETQYF. In DNA form, the CDR3 reads TGTGCCAGCAGCTTGTGGGTCGGCAGTCTCGAGCAGGAGACCCAGTACTTC.

V usage is TRBV5-5 and J usage is TRBJ1-2, with D perhaps TRBD1 (5 bases). CDR1 is SGHKS and CDR2 is YYEKEE in the germline V gene (reference sequence). The CDR3 runs 12 residues. V lost 3 bases and J lost 7, with 10 bases in between. CDR3 amino acids: CASSSGGSGYTF. The CDR3, as DNA: TGTGCCAGCAGCTCTGGGGGGTCTGGCTACACCTTC. Filled out from reference TRBV5-5 and TRBJ1-2, the complete variable domain reads DAGVTQSPTHLIKTRGQQVTLRCSPISGHKSVSWYQQVLGQGPQFIFQYYEKEERGRGNFPDRFSARQFPNYSSELNVNALLLGDSALYLCASSSGGSGYTFGSGTRLTVV.

The rearrangement links TRBV11-2 to TRBJ2-1, with 8 bases that match TRBD2. This CDR3 is built from 14 residues. CDR1 SGHAT and CDR2 FQNNGV come from the germline V gene. V shed 5 bases, J shed 2 bases, and the junction held 2 bases outside the gene matches. CDR3 DNA sequence: TGTGCCAGCAGCGCTAGCGGGCCCTACAATGAGCAGTTCTTC. Translated: CASSASGPYNEQFF.

The chain links TRBV12-3 or TRBV12-4 to TRBJ1-3; D gene uncertain. The CDR3 runs to 13 residues. The V end lost 1 base, the J end lost 2 bases, and 3 bases lay between the germline ends. CDR3 sequence reads: CASSLGAGNTIYF. DNA of the CDR3: TGTGCCAGCAGTTTAGGGGCTGGAAACACCATATATTTT.

This clone was counted once. J is TRBJ1-1 and V is TRBV12-3 or TRBV12-4, with a tentative D call TRBD1 (5 bases). Deletions cut 8 bases from V and 1 base from J, with 11 bases between. The CDR3 is 13 amino acids. CDR3 in DNA: TGTGCCAGCGATGTTGGGACGAACACTGAAGCTTTCTTT. Its translation is CASDVGTNTEAFF.

The chain employs TRBV4-3 and TRBJ2-2; tentative D call: TRBD1 (5 bases). The V end lost 0 bases, the J end lost 1 base, and 6 bases lay between the germline ends. The germline gives CDR1 LGHNA, CDR2 YSLEER. This CDR3 is 15 amino acids long. The CDR3 DNA follows: TGCGCCAGCAGCCAAGATAGGGGGAACACCGGGGAGCTGTTTTTT. This codes for CASSQDRGNTGELFF.

The chain uses TRBV10-3 and TRBJ2-2, with D possibly being TRBD1 (6 bases). Germline V gene data show CDR1 as ENHRY and CDR2 as SYGVKD. With 0 bases removed from V and 5 bases from J, the gap between germline ends came to 16 bases. The CDR3 length is 17 residues. The CDR3 loop reads CAISESVGQGSTGELFF. CDR3 DNA sequence: TGTGCCATCAGTGAGTCAGTGGGGCAGGGGTCAACCGGGGAGCTGTTTTTT.

V and J are TRBV28 and TRBJ2-7; 9 nucleotides agree with TRBD1. Losses at the gene ends were 5 bases for V and 5 bases for J; bases not matched to a gene: 7. This CDR3 comprises 14 residues. In germline, CDR1 is MDHEN, CDR2 SYDVKM. The DNA of the CDR3 is TGTGCCAGCAGTCCCCACAGGGGGCGGAACGAGCAGTACTTC. It translates to CASSPHRGRNEQYF.